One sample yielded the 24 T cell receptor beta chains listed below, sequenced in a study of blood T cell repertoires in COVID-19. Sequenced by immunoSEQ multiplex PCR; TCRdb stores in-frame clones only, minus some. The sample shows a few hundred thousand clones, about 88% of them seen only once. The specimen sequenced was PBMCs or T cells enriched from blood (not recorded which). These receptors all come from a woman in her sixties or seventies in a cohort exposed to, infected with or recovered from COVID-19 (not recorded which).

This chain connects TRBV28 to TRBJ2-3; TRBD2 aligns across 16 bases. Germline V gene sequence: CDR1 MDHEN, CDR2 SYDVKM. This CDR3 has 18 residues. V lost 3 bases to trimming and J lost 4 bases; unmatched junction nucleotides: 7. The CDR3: CASSFGTSGRAKADTQYF. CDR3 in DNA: TGTGCCAGCAGTTTTGGGACTAGCGGGAGGGCCAAGGCAGATACGCAGTATTTT.

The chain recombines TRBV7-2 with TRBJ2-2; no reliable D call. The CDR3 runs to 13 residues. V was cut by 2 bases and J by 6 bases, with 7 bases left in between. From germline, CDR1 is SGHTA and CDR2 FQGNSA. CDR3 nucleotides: TGTGCCAGCAGCTTAAAGCGCGCCGGGGAGCTGTTTTTT. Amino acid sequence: CASSLKRAGELFF. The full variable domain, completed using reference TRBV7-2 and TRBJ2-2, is GAGVSQSPSNKVTEKGKDVELRCDPISGHTALYWYRQSLGQGLEFLIYFQGNSAPDKSGLPSDRFSAERTGGSVSTLTIQRTQQEDSAVYLCASSLKRAGELFFGEGSRLTVL.

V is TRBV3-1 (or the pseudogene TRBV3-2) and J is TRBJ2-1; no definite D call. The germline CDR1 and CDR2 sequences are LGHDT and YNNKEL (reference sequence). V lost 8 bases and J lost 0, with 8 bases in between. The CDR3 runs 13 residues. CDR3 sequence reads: CASPPCSYNEQFF. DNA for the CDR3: TGTGCCAGCCCCCCATGCTCCTACAATGAGCAGTTCTTC.

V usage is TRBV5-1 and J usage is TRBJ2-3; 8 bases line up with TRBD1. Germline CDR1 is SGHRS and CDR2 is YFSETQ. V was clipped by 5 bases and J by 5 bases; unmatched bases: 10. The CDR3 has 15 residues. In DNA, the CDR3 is TGCGCCAGCAGACCCATGGACAGGGCGAAAGATACGCAGTATTTT. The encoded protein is CASRPMDRAKDTQYF.

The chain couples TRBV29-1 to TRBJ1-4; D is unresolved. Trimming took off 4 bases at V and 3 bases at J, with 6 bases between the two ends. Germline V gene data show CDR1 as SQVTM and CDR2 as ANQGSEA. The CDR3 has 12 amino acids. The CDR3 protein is CSVGRANEKLFF. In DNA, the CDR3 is TGCAGCGTTGGACGGGCTAATGAAAAACTGTTTTTT. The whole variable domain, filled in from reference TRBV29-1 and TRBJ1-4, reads SAVISQKPSRDICQRGTSLTIQCQVDSQVTMMFWYRQQPGQSLTLIATANQGSEATYESGFVIDKFPISRPNLTFSTLTVSNMSPEDSSIYLCSVGRANEKLFFGSGTQLSVL.

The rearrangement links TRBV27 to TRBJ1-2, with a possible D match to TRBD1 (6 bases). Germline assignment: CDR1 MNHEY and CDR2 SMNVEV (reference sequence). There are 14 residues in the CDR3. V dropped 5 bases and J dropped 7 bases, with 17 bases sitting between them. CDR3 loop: CASSLTYRDLGYTF. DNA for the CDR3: TGTGCCAGCAGTCTAACATACAGGGATCTTGGCTACACCTTC.

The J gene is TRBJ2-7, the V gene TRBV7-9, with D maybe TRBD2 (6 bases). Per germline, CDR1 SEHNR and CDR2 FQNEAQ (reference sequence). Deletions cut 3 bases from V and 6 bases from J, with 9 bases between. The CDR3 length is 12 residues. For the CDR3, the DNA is TGTGCCAGCAGCTTCGGGGGAGGCGAGCAGTACTTC. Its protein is CASSFGGGEQYF.

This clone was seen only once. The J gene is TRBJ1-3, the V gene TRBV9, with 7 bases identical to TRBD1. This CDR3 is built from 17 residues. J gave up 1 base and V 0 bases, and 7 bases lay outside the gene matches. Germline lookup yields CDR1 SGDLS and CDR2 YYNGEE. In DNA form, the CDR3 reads TGTGCCAGCAGCGTAGCTCAAGGGGGCGCATCTGGAAACACCATATATTTT. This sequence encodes CASSVAQGGASGNTIYF. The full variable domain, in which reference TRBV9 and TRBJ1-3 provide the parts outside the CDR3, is DSGVTQTPKHLITATGQRVTLRCSPRSGDLSVYWYQQSLDQGLQFLIQYYNGEERAKGNILERFSAQQFPDLHSELNLSSLELGDSALYFCASSVAQGGASGNTIYFGEGSWLTVV.

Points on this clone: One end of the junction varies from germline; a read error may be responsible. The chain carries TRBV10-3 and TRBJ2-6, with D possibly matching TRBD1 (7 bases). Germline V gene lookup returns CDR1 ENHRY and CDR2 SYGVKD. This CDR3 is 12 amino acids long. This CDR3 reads CAISESAGQTIF. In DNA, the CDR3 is TGTGCCATCAGTGAGTCGGCGGGACAGACGATTTTC.

This CDR3 is CASSFSAGSGNTIYF. The CDR3 region has the DNA TGTGCCAGCAGCTTCAGCGCCGGCTCTGGAAACACCATATATTTT. V gene TRBV7-9 combines with J gene TRBJ1-3, with unresolved D. V was shortened by 3 bases and J by 0 bases, with 9 bases between the two germline ends. Germline V lookup: CDR1 SEHNR, CDR2 FQNEAQ (reference sequence). CDR3 size: 15 residues. Full variable domain (remainder filled in from reference TRBV7-9 and TRBJ1-3): DTGVSQNPRHKITKRGQNVTFRCDPISEHNRLYWYRQTLGQGPEFLTYFQNEAQLEKSRLLSDRFSAERPKGSFSTLEIQRTEQGDSAMYLCASSFSAGSGNTIYFGEGSWLTVV.

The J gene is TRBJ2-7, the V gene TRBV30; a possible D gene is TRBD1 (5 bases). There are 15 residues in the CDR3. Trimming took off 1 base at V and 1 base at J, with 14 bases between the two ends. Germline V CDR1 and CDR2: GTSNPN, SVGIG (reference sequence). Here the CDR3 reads CAWSARGLISYEQYF. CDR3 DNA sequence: TGTGCCTGGAGTGCAAGGGGTTTGATTTCCTACGAGCAGTACTTC.

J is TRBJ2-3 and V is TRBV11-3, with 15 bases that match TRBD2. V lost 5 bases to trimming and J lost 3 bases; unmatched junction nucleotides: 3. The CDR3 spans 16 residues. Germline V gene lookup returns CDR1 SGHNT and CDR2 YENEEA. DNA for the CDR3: TGTGCCAGCAGCCCTGGGACTAGCGGGAGGACAGATACGCAGTATTTT. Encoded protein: CASSPGTSGRTDTQYF. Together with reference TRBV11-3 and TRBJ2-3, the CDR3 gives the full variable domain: EAGVVQSPRYKIIEKKQPVAFWCNPISGHNTLYWYLQNLGQGPELLIRYENEEAVDDSQLPKDRFSAERLKGVDSTLKIQPAELGDSAVYLCASSPGTSGRTDTQYFGPGTRLTVL.

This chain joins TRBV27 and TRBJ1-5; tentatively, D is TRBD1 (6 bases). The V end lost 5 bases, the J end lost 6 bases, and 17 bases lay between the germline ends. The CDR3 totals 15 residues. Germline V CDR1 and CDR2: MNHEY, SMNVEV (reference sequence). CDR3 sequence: CASSVGGAFGQPQHF. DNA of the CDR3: TGTGCCAGCAGTGTGGGGGGGGCTTTCGGTCAGCCCCAGCATTTT.

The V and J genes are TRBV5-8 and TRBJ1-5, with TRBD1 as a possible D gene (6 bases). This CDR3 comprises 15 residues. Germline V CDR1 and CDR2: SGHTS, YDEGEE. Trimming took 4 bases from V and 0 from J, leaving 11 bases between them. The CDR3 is CASSARQVSNQPQHF. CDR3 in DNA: TGTGCCAGCAGCGCCCGACAGGTTAGCAATCAGCCCCAGCATTTT.

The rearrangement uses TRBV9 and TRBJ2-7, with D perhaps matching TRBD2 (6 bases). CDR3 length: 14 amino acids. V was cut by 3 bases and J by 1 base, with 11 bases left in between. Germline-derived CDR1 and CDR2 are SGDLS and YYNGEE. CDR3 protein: CASSGRDFSYEQYF. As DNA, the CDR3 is TGTGCCAGCAGCGGGCGGGACTTTTCCTACGAGCAGTACTTC.

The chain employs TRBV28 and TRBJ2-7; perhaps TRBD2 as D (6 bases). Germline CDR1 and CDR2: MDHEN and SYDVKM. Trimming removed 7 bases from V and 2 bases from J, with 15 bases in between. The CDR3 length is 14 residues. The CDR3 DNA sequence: TGTGCCAGCACCCCGGAGGGGACCACCTACGAGCAGTACTTC. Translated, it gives CASTPEGTTYEQYF.

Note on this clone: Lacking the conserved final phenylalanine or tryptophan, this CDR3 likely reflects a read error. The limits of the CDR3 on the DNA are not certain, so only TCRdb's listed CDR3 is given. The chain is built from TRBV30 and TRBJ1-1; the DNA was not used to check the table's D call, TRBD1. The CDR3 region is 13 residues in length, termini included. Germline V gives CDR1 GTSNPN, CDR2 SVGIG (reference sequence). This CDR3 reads CAWSAERTGSISH.

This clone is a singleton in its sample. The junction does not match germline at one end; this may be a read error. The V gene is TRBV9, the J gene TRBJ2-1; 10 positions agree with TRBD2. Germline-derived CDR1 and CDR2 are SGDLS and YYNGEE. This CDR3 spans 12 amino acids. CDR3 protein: CASSVSGRALVF. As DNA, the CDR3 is TGTGCCAGCAGCGTGAGCGGGAGGGCCTTGGTCTTC. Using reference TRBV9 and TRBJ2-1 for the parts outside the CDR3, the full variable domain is DSGVTQTPKHLITATGQRVTLRCSPRSGDLSVYWYQQSLDQGLQFLIQYYNGEERAKGNILERFSAQQFPDLHSELNLSSLELGDSALYFCASSVSGRALVFGPGTRLTVL.

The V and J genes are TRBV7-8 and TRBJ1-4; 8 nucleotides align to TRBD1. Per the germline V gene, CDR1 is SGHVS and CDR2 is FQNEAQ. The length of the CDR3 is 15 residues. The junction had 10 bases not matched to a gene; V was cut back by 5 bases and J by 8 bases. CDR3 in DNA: TGTGCCAGCAGCGTCGACAGGGGTGATTGGGAAAAACTGTTTTTT. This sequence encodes CASSVDRGDWEKLFF.

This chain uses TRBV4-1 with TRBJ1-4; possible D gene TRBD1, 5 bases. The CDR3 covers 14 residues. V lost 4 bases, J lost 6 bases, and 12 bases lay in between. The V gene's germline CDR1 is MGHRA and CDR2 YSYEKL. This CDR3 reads CASSPRVRDEKLFF. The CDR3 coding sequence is TGCGCCAGCAGCCCCAGGGTACGGGATGAAAAACTGTTTTTT.

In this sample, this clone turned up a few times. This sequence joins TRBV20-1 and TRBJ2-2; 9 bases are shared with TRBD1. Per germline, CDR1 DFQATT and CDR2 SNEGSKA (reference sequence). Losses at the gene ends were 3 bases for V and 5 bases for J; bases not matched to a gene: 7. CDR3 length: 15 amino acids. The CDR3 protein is CSASSQGARTGELFF. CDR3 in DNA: TGCAGTGCTAGTTCACAGGGGGCGAGGACCGGGGAGCTGTTTTTT.

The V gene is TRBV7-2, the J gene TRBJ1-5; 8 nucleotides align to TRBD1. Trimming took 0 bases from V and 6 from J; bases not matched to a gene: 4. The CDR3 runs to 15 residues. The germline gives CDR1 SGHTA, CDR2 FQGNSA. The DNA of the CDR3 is TGTGCCAGCAGCTTAGCTCAGGGGGCCAGTCAGCCCCAGCATTTT. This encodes CASSLAQGASQPQHF.

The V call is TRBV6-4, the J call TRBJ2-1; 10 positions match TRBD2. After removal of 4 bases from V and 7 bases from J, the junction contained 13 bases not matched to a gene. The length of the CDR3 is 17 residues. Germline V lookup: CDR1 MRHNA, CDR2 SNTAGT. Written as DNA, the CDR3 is TGTGCCAGCAGTGTCCGATTCCTAGCGGGAGATAGAAATGAGCAGTTCTTC. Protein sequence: CASSVRFLAGDRNEQFF.

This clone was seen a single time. Here the CDR3 reads CASSYDRSSGEQFF. The CDR3, as DNA: TGCGCCAGCAGCTACGACAGGTCAAGTGGTGAGCAGTTCTTC. The J gene is TRBJ2-1, the V gene TRBV10-2; tentative D call: TRBD1 (6 bases). There are 14 residues in the CDR3. The germline V gene has CDR1 WSHSY and CDR2 SAAADI. Trimming cost V 6 bases and J 9 bases, with 18 bases left between them.